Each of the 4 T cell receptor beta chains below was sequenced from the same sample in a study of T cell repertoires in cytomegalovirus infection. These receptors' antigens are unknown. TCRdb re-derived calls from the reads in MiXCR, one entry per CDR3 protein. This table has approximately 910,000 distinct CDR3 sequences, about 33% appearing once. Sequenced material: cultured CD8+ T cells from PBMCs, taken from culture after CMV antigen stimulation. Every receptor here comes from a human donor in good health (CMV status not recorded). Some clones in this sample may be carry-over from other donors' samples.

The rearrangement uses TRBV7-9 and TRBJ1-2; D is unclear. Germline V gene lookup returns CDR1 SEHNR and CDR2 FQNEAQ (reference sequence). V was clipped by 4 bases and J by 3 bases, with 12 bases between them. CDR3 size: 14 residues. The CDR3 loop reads CASSSPSRHYGYTF. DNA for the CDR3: TGTGCCAGCAGCTCCCCCAGCAGGCACTATGGCTACACCTTC. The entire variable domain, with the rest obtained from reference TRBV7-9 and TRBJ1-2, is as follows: DTGVSQNPRHKITKRGQNVTFRCDPISEHNRLYWYRQTLGQGPEFLTYFQNEAQLEKSRLLSDRFSAERPKGSFSTLEIQRTEQGDSAMYLCASSSPSRHYGYTFGSGTRLTVV.

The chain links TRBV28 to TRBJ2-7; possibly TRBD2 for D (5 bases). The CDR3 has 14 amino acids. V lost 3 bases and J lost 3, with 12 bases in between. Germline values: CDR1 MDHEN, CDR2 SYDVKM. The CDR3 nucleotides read TGTGCCAGCAGTTTCGATCGAGGGATCTACGAGCAGTACGTC. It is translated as CASSFDRGIYEQYV.

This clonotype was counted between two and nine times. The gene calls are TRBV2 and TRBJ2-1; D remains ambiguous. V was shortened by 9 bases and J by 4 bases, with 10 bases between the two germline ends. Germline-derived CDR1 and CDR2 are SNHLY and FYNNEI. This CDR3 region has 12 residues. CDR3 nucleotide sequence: TGTGCCAGTAAGGGCCGTTACAATGAGCAGTTCTTC. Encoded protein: CASKGRYNEQFF.

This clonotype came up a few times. CDR3 nucleotides: TGTGCCAGCTCCGAGGAGCCTTCTTTGAACACTGAAGCTTTCTTT. The encoded protein is CASSEEPSLNTEAFF. The chain employs TRBV7-6 and TRBJ1-1; D gene unclear. The CDR3 spans 15 residues. The V gene's germline CDR1 is SGHVS and CDR2 FNYEAQ. Trimming left V 8 bases short and J 0 bases short, with 16 bases between.